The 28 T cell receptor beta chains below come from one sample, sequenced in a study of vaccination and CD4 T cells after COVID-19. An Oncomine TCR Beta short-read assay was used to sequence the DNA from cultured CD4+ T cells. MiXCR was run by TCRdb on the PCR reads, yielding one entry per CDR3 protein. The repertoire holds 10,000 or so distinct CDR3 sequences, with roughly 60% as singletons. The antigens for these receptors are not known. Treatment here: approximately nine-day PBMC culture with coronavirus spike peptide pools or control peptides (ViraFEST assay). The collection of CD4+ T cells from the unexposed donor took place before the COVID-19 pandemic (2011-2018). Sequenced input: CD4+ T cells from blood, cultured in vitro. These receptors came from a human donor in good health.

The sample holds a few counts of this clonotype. CDR3 residues: CASTSFGKLYNEQFF. CDR3 sequence (DNA): TGTGCCAGTACTTCCTTCGGTAAACTCTACAATGAGCAGTTCTTC. The chain links TRBV19 to TRBJ2-1; D gene unclear. Germline lookup yields CDR1 LNHDA and CDR2 SQIVND (reference sequence). The CDR3 is 15 amino acids. V was pared by 7 bases and J by 3 bases, with 16 bases between.

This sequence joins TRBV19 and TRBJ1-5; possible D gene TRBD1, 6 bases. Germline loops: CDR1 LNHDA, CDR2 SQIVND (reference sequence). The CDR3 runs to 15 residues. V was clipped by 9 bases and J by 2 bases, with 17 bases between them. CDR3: CASLFRGEGNQPQHF. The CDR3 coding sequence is TGTGCCAGCCTTTTTAGGGGGGAGGGCAATCAGCCCCAGCATTTT.

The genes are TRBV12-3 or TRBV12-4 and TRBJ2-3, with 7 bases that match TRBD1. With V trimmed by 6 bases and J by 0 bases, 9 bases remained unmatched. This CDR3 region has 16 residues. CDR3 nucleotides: TGTGCCAGCAGCCCGGACAGGTTACCTAGCACAGATACGCAGTATTTT. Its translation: CASSPDRLPSTDTQYF.

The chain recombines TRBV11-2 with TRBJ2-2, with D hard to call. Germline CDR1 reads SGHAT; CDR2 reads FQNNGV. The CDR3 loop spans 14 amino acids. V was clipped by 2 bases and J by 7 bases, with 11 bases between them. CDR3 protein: CASSLRLSGGELFF. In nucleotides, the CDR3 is TGTGCCAGCAGCTTAAGACTGTCTGGCGGGGAGCTGTTTTTT.

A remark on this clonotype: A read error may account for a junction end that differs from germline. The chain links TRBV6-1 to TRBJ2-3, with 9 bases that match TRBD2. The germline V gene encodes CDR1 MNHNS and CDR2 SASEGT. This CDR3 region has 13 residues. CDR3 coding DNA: TGTGCCAGCAGACCCAGCGGGGGGCCAGCGGCGGGTTTT. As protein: CASRPSGGPAAGF.

The DNA for the CDR3 is TGTGCCAGCACCGGCCGGGACACTCGCTACAATGAGCAGTTCTTC. This translates into CASTGRDTRYNEQFF. J is TRBJ2-1 and V is TRBV27; a weak D match, TRBD1 (6 bases). CDR3 length equals 15 residues. V lost 7 bases, J lost 3 bases, and 16 bases lay in between. CDR1 is MNHEY and CDR2 is SMNVEV in the germline V gene (reference sequence).

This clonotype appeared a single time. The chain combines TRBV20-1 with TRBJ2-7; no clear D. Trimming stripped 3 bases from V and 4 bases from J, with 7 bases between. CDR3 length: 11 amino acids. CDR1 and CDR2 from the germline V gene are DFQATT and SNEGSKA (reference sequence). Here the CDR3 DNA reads TGCAGTGCTAGTATCGATTACGAGCAGTACTTC. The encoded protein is CSASIDYEQYF.

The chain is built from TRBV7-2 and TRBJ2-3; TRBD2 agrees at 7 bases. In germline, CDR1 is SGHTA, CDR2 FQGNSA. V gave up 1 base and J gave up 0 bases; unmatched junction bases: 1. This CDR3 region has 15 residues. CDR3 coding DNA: TGTGCCAGCAGCTTAGACGGGAGGAGCACAGATACGCAGTATTTT. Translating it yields CASSLDGRSTDTQYF.

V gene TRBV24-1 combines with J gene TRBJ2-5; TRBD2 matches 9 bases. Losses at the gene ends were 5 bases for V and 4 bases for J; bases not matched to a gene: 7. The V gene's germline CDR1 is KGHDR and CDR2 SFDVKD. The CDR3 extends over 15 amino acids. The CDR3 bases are TGTGCCACCAGTGGAGGCGGGGGGGCCGGAGAGACCCAGTACTTC. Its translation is CATSGGGGAGETQYF.

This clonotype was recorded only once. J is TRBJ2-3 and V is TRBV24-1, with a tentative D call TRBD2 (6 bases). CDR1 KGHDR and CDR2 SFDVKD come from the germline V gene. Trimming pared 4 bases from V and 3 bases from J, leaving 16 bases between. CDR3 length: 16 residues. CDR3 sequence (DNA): TGTGCCACCAGTGACCCTCGGGACTGGGAAACAGATACGCAGTATTTT. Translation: CATSDPRDWETDTQYF.

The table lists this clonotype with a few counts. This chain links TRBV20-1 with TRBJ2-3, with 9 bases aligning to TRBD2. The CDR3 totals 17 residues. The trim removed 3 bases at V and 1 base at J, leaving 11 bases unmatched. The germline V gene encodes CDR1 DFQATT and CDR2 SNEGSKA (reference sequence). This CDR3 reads CSARVFGAGGGTDTQYF. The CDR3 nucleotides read TGCAGTGCTAGGGTCTTTGGTGCGGGGGGGGGCACAGATACGCAGTATTTT.

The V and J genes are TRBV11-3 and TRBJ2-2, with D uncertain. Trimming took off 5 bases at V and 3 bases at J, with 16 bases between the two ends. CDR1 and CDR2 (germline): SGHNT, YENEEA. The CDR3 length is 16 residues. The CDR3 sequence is CASSPRTPGDTGELFF. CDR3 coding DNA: TGTGCCAGCAGCCCTCGGACCCCTGGGGACACCGGGGAGCTGTTTTTT.

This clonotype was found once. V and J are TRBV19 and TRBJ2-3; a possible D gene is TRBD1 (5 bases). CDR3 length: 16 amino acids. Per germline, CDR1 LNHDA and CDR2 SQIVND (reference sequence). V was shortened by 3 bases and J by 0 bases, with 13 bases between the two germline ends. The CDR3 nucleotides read TGTGCCAGTAGTATTTCCACAGGATCTAGCACAGATACGCAGTATTTT. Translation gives CASSISTGSSTDTQYF. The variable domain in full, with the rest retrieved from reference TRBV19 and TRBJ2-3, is DGGITQSPKYLFRKEGQNVTLSCEQNLNHDAMYWYRQDPGQGLRLIYYSQIVNDFQKGDIAEGYSVSREKKESFPLTVTSAQKNPTAFYLCASSISTGSSTDTQYFGPGTRLTVL.

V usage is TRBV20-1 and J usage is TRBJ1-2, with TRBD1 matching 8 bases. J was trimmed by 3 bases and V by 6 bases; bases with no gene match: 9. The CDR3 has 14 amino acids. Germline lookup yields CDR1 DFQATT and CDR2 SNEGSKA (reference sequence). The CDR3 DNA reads TGCAGTGCCACAGTTTCGGACAGGGACTATGGCTACACCTTC. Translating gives CSATVSDRDYGYTF.

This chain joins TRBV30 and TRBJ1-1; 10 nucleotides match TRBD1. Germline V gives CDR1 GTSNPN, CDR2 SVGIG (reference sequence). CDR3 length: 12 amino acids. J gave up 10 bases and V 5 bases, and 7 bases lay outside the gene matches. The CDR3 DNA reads TGTGCCTGGGCCCGGGACAGGGGAGTAGCTTTCTTT. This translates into CAWARDRGVAFF.

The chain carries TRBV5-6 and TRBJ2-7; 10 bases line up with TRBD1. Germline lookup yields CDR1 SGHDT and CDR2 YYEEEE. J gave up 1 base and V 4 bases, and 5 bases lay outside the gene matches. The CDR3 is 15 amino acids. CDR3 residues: CASSQGTGASYEQYF. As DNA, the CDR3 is TGTGCCAGCAGCCAAGGGACAGGGGCGTCCTACGAGCAGTACTTC.

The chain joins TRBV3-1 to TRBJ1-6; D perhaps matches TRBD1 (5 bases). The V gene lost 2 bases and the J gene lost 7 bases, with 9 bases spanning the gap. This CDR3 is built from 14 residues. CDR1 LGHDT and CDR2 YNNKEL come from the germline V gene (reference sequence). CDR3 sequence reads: CASSQRGPNSPLHF. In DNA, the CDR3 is TGTGCCAGCAGCCAAAGGGGTCCCAATTCACCCCTCCACTTT.

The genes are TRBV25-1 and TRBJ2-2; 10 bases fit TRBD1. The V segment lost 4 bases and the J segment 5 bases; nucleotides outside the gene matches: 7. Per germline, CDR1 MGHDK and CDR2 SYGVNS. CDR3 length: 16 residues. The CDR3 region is CASSVDPGQGTGELFF. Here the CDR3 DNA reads TGTGCCAGCAGTGTAGATCCGGGACAGGGGACCGGGGAGCTGTTTTTT.

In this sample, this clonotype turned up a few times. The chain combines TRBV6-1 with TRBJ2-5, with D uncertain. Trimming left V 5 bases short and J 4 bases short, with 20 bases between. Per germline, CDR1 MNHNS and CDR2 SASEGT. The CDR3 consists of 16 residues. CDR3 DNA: TGTGCCAGCAGTCCGCTCGCGCTTTCCCCTATAGAGACCCAGTACTTC. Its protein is CASSPLALSPIETQYF.

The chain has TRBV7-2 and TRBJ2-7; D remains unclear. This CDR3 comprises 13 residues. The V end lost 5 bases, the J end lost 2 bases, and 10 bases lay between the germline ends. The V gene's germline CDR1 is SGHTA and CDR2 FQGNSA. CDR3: CASSPRKPYEQYF. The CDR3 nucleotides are TGTGCCAGCAGCCCCCGGAAACCCTACGAGCAGTACTTC.

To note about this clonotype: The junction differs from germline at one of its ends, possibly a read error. DNA of the CDR3: TGTGCCAGCAGCTTATCTCCTACAGGGCCCGTTCGAAGCAATCAGCCCCGGCATTTT. It specifies CASSLSPTGPVRSNQPRHF. The J gene is TRBJ1-5, the V gene TRBV7-9; D is possibly TRBD1 (6 bases). Germline V CDR1 and CDR2: SEHNR, FQNEAQ (reference sequence). The CDR3 covers 19 residues.

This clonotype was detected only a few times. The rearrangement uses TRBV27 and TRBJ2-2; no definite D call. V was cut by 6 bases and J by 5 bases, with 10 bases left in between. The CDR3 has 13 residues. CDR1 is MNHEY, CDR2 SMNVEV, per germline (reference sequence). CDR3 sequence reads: CASSRVGTGELFF. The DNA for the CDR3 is TGTGCCAGCAGCCGGGTGGGTACCGGGGAGCTGTTTTTT.

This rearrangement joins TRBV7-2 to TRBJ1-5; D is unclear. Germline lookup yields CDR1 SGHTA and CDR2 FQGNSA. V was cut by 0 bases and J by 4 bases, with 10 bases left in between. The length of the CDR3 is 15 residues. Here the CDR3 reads CASSLAGLGNQPQHF. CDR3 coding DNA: TGTGCCAGCAGCTTAGCCGGACTGGGGAATCAGCCCCAGCATTTT.

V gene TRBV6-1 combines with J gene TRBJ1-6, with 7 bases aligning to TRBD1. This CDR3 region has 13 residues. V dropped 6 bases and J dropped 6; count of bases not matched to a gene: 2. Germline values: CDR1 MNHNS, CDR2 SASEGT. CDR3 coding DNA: TGTGCCAGCAGGCAGGGGGGTAATTCACCCCTCCACTTT. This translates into CASRQGGNSPLHF.

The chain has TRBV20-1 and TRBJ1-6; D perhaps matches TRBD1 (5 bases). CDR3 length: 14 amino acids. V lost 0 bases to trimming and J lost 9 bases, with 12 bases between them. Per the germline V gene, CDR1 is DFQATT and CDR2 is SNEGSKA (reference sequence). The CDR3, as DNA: TGCAGTGCTAGAGAATCGGGGGATAGTTCACCCCTCCACTTT. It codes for CSARESGDSSPLHF.

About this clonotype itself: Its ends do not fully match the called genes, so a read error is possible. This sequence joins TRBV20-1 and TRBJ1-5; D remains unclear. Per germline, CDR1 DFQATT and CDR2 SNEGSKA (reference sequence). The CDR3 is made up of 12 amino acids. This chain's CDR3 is CSTREASQPQHF. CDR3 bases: TGCAGTACTAGAGAGGCCAGCCAGCCCCAGCATTTT.

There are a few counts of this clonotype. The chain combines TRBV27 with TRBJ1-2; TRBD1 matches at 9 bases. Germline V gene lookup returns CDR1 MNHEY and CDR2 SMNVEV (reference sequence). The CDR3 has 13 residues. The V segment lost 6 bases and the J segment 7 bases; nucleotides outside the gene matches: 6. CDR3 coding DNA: TGTGCCAGCAGCCGAGGACAGGGGATTGGCTACACCTTC. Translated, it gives CASSRGQGIGYTF.

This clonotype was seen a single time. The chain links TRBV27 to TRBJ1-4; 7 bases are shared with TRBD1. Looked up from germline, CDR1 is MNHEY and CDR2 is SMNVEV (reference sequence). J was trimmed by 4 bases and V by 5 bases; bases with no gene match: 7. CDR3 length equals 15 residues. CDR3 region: CASSPRDSRNEKLFF. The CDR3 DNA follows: TGTGCCAGCAGTCCCAGGGACAGCCGTAATGAAAAACTGTTTTTT.